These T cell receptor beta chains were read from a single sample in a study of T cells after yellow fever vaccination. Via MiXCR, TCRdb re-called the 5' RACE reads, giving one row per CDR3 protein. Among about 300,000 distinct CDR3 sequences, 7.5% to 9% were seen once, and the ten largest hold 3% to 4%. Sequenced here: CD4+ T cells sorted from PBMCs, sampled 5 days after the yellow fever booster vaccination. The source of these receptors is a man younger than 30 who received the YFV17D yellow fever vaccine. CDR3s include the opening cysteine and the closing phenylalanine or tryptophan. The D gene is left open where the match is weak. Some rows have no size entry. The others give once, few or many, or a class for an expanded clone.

CASSSEGNQPQHF TGTGCCAGCAGCTCCGAAGGCAATCAGCCCCAGCATTTT TRBV7-2 few 13 TRBJ1-5 .
CSASPASEKLFF TGCAGTGCTAGCCCGGCGTCAGAAAAACTGTTTTTT TRBV20-1 . 12 TRBJ1-4 .
CASSSSGLAGARKETQYF TGCGCCAGCAGCTCCTCTGGACTAGCGGGGGCCCGAAAAGAGACCCAGTACTTC TRBV5-1 . 18 TRBJ2-5 TRBD2
CASSSPVFRGTEAFF TGTGCCAGCAGTTCCCCAGTCTTTAGGGGCACTGAAGCTTTCTTT TRBV27 . 15 TRBJ1-1 .
CASSSQGVHTGELFF TGTGCCAGCAGTTCGCAGGGGGTCCACACCGGGGAGCTGTTTTTT TRBV2 . 15 TRBJ2-2 TRBD1
CAIRGQGDTQYF TGTGCCATAAGGGGGCAGGGGGATACGCAGTATTTT TRBV10-3 . 12 TRBJ2-3 TRBD1
CASSPSSADEYNEQFF TGTGCCAGCAGTCCCTCGTCAGCAGATGAATACAATGAGCAGTTCTTC TRBV28 few 16 TRBJ2-1 .
CASSRDGGIYGYTF TGTGCCAGCAGTCGGGACGGAGGCATCTATGGCTACACCTTC TRBV6-2/TRBV6-3 . 14 TRBJ1-2 .
CASSESILHGGGELFF TGCGCCAGCAGTGAGTCGATTCTTCATGGAGGCGGGGAGCTGTTTTTT TRBV10-1 many 16 TRBJ2-2 .
CASSLWAVETQYF TGTGCCAGCAGCTTATGGGCCGTGGAGACCCAGTACTTC TRBV5-5 many 13 TRBJ2-5 .
CASSSASSDTQYF TGTGCCAGCAGTTCCGCCTCGTCAGATACGCAGTATTTT TRBV27 few 13 TRBJ2-3 .
CASSTTGTGPTSPYGYTF TGTGCCAGCAGTACCACCGGGACAGGGCCCACGTCCCCATATGGCTACACCTTC TRBV6-5 . 18 TRBJ1-2 TRBD1
CASSLDAPGVDEKLFF TGTGCCAGCAGCTTGGACGCCCCCGGGGTCGATGAAAAACTGTTTTTT TRBV5-4 . 16 TRBJ1-4 .
CASSPGGVVTEAFF TGTGCCAGCAGCCCCGGTGGGGTGGTCACTGAAGCTTTCTTT TRBV9 few 14 TRBJ1-1 .
CASSSRTSGGPQFF TGTGCCAGCAGTTCCCGGACTAGCGGGGGGCCCCAGTTCTTC TRBV12-3/TRBV12-4 few 14 TRBJ2-1 TRBD2
CASSAGTGELFF TGTGCCAGCAGTGCGGGCACCGGGGAGCTGTTTTTT TRBV25-1 many 12 TRBJ2-2 .
CASSQLPPSGVETQYF TGCGCCAGCAGCCAGCTTCCTCCTAGCGGGGTCGAGACCCAGTACTTC TRBV4-3 few 16 TRBJ2-5 TRBD2
CASSWPLATQETQYF TGCGCCAGCAGCTGGCCTCTGGCTACTCAAGAGACCCAGTACTTC TRBV5-1 . 15 TRBJ2-5 .
CASSRSGAQGHEQFF TGCGCCAGCAGCCGAAGCGGGGCGCAGGGCCATGAGCAGTTCTTC TRBV5-1 many 15 TRBJ2-1 TRBD2
CASSHDRVYTGELFF TGCGCCAGCAGCCACGACAGGGTATACACCGGGGAGCTGTTTTTT TRBV5-1 . 15 TRBJ2-2 TRBD1
CASSSRTGGTRNTEAFF TGTGCCAGCAGCTCAAGGACAGGGGGCACAAGGAACACTGAAGCTTTCTTT TRBV7-8 . 17 TRBJ1-1 TRBD1
CASSIDLRTNEQYF TGTGCCAGCAGTATCGACCTAAGGACCAACGAGCAGTACTTC TRBV7-9 . 14 TRBJ2-7 .
CASLLRDRGTEAFF TGTGCCAGCCTCCTCCGGGACAGGGGTACTGAAGCTTTCTTT TRBV12-3/TRBV12-4 few 14 TRBJ1-1 TRBD1
CASILPRPRGLHEQYF TGTGCCAGCATTCTCCCACGGCCAAGGGGACTCCACGAGCAGTACTTC TRBV6-5 many 16 TRBJ2-7 .
CASSLARGPGYGYTF TGTGCCAGCAGCTTAGCGCGGGGACCCGGCTATGGCTACACCTTC TRBV7-9 few 15 TRBJ1-2 .
CASRRTGINEKLFF TGTGCCAGCAGAAGGACAGGCATTAATGAAAAACTGTTTTTT TRBV7-2 few 14 TRBJ1-4 TRBD1
CASSAQGLSYNEQFF TGTGCCAGCAGTGCACAGGGACTGTCCTACAATGAGCAGTTCTTC TRBV6-6 . 15 TRBJ2-1 .
CASGGRAPHTVGTKNIQYF TGTGCTAGTGGAGGCCGGGCACCGCATACGGTAGGGACCAAAAACATTCAGTACTTC TRBV12-5 few 19 TRBJ2-4 .
CASSFGRPYGYTF TGTGCCAGCAGTTTCGGTAGACCCTATGGCTACACCTTC TRBV12-3/TRBV12-4 . 13 TRBJ1-2 .
CASSSVPAGIQTNEKLFF TGTGCCAGCAGCTCCGTCCCAGCCGGGATCCAAACTAATGAAAAACTGTTTTTT TRBV7-6 many 18 TRBJ1-4 .
CASSAGTGHSGNTIYF TGCGCCAGCAGTGCCGGGACAGGCCACTCTGGAAACACCATATATTTT TRBV5-1 few 16 TRBJ1-3 TRBD1
CSAIWDTGGYGYTF TGCAGTGCTATATGGGACACGGGTGGCTATGGCTACACCTTC TRBV20-1 . 14 TRBJ1-2 .
CATSDQGGGETQYF TGTGCCACCAGTGATCAAGGGGGAGGGGAGACCCAGTACTTC TRBV24-1 . 14 TRBJ2-5 .
CASSPARLDPGGELFF TGCGCCAGCAGCCCAGCCCGACTAGACCCCGGTGGAGAACTGTTTTTT TRBV5-1 . 16 TRBJ1-4 .
CASSPRTAATDTQYF TGTGCCAGCAGCCCCCGGACAGCAGCCACAGATACGCAGTATTTT TRBV9 many 15 TRBJ2-3 .
CANSKGSGQETQYF TGTGCCAACTCCAAGGGCTCGGGCCAAGAGACCCAGTACTTC TRBV18 . 14 TRBJ2-5 .
CASSRDRSKNTGELFF TGTGCCAGCAGCCGGGACAGGTCAAAGAACACCGGGGAGCTGTTTTTT TRBV5-6 many 16 TRBJ2-2 TRBD1
CASSEQWQYF TGTGCCAGCAGTGAACAGTGGCAGTACTTC TRBV2 . 10 TRBJ2-7 .
CSARTSGTSTDTQYF TGCAGTGCGAGGACTAGCGGAACTAGCACAGATACGCAGTATTTT TRBV20-1 . 15 TRBJ2-3 TRBD2
CASSLAQGEETQYF TGTGCCAGCAGTTTAGCGCAGGGGGAAGAGACCCAGTACTTC TRBV12-3/TRBV12-4 . 14 TRBJ2-5 TRBD1
CASSQIGTPNTGELFF TGCGCCAGCAGCCAGATTGGGACACCGAACACCGGGGAGCTGTTTTTT TRBV4-1 . 16 TRBJ2-2 .
CASSYRGPGTQYF TGTGCCAGCAGTTACAGGGGCCCGGGGACCCAGTACTTC TRBV6-5 many 13 TRBJ2-5 .